This T cell receptor beta chain was identified in a study of blood T cell repertoires in COVID-19. Study summary: Italy, Spain and the United States were the sources of the convalescent and acute COVID-19 samples.

Original data processing: Amplifying reference gene primers gave estimates of nucleated cell counts. Sequenced by immunoSEQ multiplex PCR; TCRdb stores in-frame clones only, minus some. V, J and clone size were drawn from that table, and D and trimming were deduced from the DNA. The repertoire includes 300,000 to 450,000 clones, 85% to 90% of them detected once, and 0.95% to 1.1% sits in the top ten. CDR3 size: 16 residues. Germline V gene data show CDR1 as LNHDA and CDR2 as SQIVND (reference sequence). V lost 3 bases and J lost 4; bases outside the gene matches: 7. The receptor's source is a woman aged 25 to 39 who had been exposed to COVID-19. This chain joins TRBV19 and TRBJ1-3, with 9 bases fitting TRBD1. The sequencing sample was made of PBMCs or T cells enriched from blood (not recorded which). The CDR3 nucleotides read TGTGCCAGTAGTATGGTACAGGGGGCGCGCGGAAACACCATATATTTT. Protein sequence: CASSMVQGARGNTIYF.